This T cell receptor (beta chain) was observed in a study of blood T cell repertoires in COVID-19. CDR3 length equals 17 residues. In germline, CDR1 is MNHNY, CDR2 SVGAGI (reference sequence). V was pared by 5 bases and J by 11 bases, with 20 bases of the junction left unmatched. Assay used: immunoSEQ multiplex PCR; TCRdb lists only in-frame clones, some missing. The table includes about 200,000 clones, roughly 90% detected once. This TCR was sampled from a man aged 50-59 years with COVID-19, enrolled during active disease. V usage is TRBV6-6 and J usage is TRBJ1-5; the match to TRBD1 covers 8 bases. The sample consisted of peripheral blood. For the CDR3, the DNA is TGTGCCAGCAGTCCTGATAGACAGGGGACCCTTCCCCGCGCCCAGCATTTT. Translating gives CASSPDRQGTLPRAQHF.